Reported below is one T cell receptor (beta chain). What it binds is unknown. No T cells were sorted before total RNA was taken from whole blood. The sample originates from a study of monozygotic twins with inflammatory bowel disease. General observations from the study: Relative clonotype sharing with others was diminished in IBD patients versus healthy twins, particularly with disease activity.

The CDR3 length is 14 residues. Germline CDR1 reads KGHSH; CDR2 reads LQKENI. TCRdb reprocessed the 5' RACE reads and stores each CDR3 protein as one record, lacking DNA. The sample includes around 450,000 distinct CDR3 sequences. This sequence joins TRBV18 and TRBJ1-5. This receptor was obtained from a human donor with ulcerative colitis or Crohn's disease, or a healthy co-twin of an affected twin (not recorded which). The sample taken for sequencing was blood. Here the CDR3 reads CASSPVNSNQPQHF.